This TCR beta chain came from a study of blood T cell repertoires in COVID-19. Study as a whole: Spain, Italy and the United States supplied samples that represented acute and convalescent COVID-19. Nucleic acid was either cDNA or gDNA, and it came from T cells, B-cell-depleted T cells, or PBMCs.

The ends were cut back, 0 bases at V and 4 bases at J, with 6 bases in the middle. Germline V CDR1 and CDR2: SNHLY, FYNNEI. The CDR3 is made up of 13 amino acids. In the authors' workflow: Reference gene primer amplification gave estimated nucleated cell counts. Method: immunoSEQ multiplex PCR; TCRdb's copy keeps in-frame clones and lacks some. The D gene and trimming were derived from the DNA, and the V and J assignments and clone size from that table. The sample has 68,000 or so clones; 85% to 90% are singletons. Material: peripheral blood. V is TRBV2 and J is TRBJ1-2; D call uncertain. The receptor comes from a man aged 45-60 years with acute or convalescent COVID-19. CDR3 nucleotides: TGTGCCAGCAGTGAAGCGGGGAGCTATGGCTACACCTTC. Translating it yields CASSEAGSYGYTF. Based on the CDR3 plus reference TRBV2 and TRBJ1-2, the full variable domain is EPEVTQTPSHQVTQMGQEVILRCVPISNHLYFYWYRQILGQKVEFLVSFYNNEISEKSEIFDDQFSVERPDGSNFTLKIRSTKLEDSAMYFCASSEAGSYGYTFGSGTRLTVV.